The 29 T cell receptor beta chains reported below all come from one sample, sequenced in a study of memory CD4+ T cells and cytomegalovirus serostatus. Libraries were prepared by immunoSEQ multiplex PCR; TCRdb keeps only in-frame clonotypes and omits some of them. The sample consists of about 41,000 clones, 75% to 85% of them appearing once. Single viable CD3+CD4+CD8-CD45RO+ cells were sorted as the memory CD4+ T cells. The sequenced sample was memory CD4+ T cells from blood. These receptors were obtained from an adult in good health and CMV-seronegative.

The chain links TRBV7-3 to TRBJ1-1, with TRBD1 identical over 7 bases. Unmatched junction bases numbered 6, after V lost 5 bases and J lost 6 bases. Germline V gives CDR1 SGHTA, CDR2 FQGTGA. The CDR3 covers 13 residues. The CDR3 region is CASSRMGQSEAFF. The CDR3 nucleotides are TGTGCCAGCAGCAGGATGGGACAGTCTGAAGCTTTCTTT.

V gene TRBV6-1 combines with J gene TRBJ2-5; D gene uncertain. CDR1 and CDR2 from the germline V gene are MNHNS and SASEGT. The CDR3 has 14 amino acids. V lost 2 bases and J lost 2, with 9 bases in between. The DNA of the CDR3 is TGTGCCAGCAGTGAATCCCACTTGCAAGAGACCCAGTACTTC. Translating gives CASSESHLQETQYF.

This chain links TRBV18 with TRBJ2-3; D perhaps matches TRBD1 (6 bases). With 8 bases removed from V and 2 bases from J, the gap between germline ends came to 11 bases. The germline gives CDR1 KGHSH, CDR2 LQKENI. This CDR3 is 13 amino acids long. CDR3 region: CASADSYTDTQYF. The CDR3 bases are TGTGCCAGCGCGGACAGTTACACAGATACGCAGTATTTT. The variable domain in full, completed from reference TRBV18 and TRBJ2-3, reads NAGVMQNPRHLVRRRGQEARLRCSPMKGHSHVYWYRQLPEEGLKFMVYLQKENIIDESGMPKERFSAEFPKEGPSILRIQQVVRGDSAAYFCASADSYTDTQYFGPGTRLTVL.

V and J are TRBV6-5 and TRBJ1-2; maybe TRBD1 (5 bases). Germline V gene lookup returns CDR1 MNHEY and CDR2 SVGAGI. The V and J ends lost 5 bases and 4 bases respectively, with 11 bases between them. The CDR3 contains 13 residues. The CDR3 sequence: CASSKRGSYGYTF. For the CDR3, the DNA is TGTGCCAGCAGTAAGAGGGGTAGCTATGGCTACACCTTC.

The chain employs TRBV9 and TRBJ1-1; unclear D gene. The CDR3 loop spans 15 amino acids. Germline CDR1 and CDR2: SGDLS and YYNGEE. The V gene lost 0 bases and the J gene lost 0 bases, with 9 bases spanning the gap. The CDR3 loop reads CASSVGRTMNTEAFF. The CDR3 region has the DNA TGTGCCAGCAGCGTAGGTAGAACCATGAACACTGAAGCTTTCTTT.

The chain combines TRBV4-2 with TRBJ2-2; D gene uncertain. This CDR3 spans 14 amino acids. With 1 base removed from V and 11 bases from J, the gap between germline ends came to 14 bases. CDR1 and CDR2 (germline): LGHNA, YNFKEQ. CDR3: CASSQGREQFELFF. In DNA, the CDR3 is TGTGCCAGCAGCCAAGGTCGTGAACAGTTCGAGCTGTTTTTT.

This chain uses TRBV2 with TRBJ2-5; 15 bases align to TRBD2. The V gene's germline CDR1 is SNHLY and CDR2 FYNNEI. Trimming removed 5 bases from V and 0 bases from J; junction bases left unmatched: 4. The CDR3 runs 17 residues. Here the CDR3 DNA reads TGTGCCAGCAGTAGGACTAGCGGGGGGGCGTACCAAGAGACCCAGTACTTC. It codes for CASSRTSGGAYQETQYF.

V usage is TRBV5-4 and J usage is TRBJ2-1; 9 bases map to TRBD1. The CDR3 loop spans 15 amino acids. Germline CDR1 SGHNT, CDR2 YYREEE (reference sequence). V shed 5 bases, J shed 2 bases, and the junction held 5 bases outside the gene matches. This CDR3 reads CASREDRGAYNEQFF. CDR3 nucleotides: TGTGCCAGCAGGGAGGACAGGGGTGCCTACAATGAGCAGTTCTTC.

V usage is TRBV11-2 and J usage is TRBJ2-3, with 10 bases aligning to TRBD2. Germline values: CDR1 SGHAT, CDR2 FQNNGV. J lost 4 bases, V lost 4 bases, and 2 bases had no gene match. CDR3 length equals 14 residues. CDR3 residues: CASSSAGGPDTQYF. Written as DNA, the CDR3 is TGTGCCAGCAGCTCAGCGGGGGGGCCAGATACGCAGTATTTT.

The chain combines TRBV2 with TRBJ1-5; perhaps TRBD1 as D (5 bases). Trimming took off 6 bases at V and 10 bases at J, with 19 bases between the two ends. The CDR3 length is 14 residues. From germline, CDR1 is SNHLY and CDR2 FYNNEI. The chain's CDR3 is CASSESRAQGPQHF. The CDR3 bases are TGTGCCAGCAGCGAGTCACGGGCGCAGGGACCCCAGCATTTT.

For the CDR3, the DNA is TGTGCCAGCAGTTTCGCCCGAGTGAACACTGAAGCTTTCTTT. Translation gives CASSFARVNTEAFF. The chain carries TRBV2 and TRBJ1-1; D call uncertain. Germline V gives CDR1 SNHLY, CDR2 FYNNEI. This CDR3 region has 14 residues. V was clipped by 5 bases and J by 0 bases, with 10 bases between them.

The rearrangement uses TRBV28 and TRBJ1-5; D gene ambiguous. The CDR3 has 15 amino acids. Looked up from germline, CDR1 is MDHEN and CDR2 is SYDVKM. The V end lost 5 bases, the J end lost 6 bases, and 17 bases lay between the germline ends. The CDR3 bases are TGTGCCAGCAGTCAACCCGGTCGGGCGGGTCAGCCCCAGCATTTT. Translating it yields CASSQPGRAGQPQHF.

CDR3 residues: CASSPNLESEAFF. In DNA form, the CDR3 reads TGTGCCAGCTCACCTAACCTTGAATCTGAAGCTTTCTTT. The chain joins TRBV18 to TRBJ1-1; D remains ambiguous. The CDR3 sequence is 13 residues long. CDR1 and CDR2 (germline): KGHSH, LQKENI. Trimming shortened V by 3 bases and J by 6 bases, and 11 bases separated the two germline ends.

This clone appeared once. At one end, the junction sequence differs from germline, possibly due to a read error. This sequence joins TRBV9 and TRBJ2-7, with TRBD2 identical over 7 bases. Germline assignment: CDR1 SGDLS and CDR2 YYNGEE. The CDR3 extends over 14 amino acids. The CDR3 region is CANSVRGGAYEQYF. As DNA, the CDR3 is TGTGCCAACAGCGTACGCGGGGGAGCCTACGAGCAGTACTTC. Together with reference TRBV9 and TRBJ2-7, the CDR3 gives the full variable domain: DSGVTQTPKHLITATGQRVTLRCSPRSGDLSVYWYQQSLDQGLQFLIQYYNGEERAKGNILERFSAQQFPDLHSELNLSSLELGDSALYFCANSVRGGAYEQYFGPGTRLTVT.

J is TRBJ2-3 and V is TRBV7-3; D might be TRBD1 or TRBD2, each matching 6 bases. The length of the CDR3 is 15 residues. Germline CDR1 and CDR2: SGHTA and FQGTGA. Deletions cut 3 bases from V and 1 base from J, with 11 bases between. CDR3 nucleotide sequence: TGTGCCAGCAGCTTTTCGGGGGCGCGCACAGATACGCAGTATTTT. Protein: CASSFSGARTDTQYF.

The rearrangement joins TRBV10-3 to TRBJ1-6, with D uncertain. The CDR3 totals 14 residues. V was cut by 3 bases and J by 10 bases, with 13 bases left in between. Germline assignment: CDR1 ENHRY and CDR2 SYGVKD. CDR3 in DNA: TGTGCCATCAGTGACAGGAGGGAAGACTCACCCCTCCACTTT. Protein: CAISDRREDSPLHF.

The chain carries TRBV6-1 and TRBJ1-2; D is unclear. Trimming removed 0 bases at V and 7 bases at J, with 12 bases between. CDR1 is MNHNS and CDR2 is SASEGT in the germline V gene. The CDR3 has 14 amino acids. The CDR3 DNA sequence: TGTGCCAGCAGTGAAGCATGGGAATGGCGTGGCTACACCTTC. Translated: CASSEAWEWRGYTF.

The CDR3 nucleotides read TGTGCCATCAGTGAAGTAGTCGGCACTGAAGCTTTCTTT. This gives the protein CAISEVVGTEAFF. V usage is TRBV10-3 and J usage is TRBJ1-1; D uncertain. The germline V gene encodes CDR1 ENHRY and CDR2 SYGVKD. The CDR3 runs to 13 residues. Trimming removed 3 bases from V and 4 bases from J, with 9 bases in between.

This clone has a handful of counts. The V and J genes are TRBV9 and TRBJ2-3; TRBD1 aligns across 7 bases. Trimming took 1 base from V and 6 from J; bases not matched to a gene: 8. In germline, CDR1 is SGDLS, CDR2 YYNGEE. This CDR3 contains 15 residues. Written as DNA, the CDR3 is TGTGCCAGCAGCGTAATAGGGGGCGCAGGGGATACGCAGTATTTT. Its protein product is CASSVIGGAGDTQYF.

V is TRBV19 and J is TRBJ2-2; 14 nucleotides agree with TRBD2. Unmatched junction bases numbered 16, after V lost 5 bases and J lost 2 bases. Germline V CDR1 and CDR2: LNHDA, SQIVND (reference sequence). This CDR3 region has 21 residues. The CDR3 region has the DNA TGTGCCAGTAGTGTTCCCCGGGTGTGGACTAGCGGGGGGATAAACACCGGGGAGCTGTTTTTT. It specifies CASSVPRVWTSGGINTGELFF.

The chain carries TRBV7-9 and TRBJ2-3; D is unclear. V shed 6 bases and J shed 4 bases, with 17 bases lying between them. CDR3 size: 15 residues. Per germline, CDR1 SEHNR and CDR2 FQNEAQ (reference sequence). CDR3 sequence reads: CASSLRTGGADTQYF. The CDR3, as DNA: TGTGCCAGCAGTCTACGAACCGGCGGAGCAGATACGCAGTATTTT.

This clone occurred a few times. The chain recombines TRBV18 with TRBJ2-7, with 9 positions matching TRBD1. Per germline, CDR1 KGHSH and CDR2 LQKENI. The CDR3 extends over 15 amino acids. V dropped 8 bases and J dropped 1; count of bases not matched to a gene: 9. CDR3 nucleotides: TGTGCCAGCCACGTCACGGGACAGGGTTCCTACGAGCAGTACTTC. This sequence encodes CASHVTGQGSYEQYF.

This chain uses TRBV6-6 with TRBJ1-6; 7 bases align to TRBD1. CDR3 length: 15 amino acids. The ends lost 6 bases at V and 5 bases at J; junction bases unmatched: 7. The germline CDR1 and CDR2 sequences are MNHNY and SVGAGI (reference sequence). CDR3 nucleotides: TGTGCCAGCAGATCAGGGGGGTTGGATAATTCACCCCTCCACTTT. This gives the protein CASRSGGLDNSPLHF.

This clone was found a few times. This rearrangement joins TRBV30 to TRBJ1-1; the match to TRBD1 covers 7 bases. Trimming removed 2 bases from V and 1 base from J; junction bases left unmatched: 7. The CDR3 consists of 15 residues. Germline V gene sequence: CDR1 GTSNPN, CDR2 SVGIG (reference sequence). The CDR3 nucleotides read TGTGCCTGGAGTAGAGAACAGGGGCGGAACACTGAAGCTTTCTTT. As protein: CAWSREQGRNTEAFF.

The CDR3 coding sequence is TGTGCCTCGGACAGGGATGGCTACACCTTC. It yields the protein CASDRDGYTF. The chain links TRBV30 to TRBJ1-2, with 8 nucleotides matching TRBD1. The germline gives CDR1 GTSNPN, CDR2 SVGIG (reference sequence). The CDR3 spans 10 residues. The V gene end was trimmed by 7 bases and the J gene end by 6 bases; junction bases not matched to a gene: 1.

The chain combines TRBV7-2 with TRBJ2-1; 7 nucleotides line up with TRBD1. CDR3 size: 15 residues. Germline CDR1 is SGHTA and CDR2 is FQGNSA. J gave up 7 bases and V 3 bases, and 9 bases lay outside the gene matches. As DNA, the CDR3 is TGTGCCAGCAGCTTCAGACAGGGAAGAATTAATGAGCAGTTCTTC. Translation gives CASSFRQGRINEQFF.

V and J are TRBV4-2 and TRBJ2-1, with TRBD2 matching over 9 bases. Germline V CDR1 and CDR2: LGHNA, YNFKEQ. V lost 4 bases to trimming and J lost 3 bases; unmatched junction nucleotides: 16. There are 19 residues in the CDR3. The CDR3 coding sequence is TGTGCCAGCAGCCGACTGGTGGGCGGGGGGGCCGGGGGCTACAATGAGCAGTTCTTC. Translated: CASSRLVGGGAGGYNEQFF.

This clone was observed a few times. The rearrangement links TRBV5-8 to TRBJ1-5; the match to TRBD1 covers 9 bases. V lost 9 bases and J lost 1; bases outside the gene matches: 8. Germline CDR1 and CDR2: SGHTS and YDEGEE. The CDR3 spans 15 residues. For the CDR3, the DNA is TGTGCCACCCAAACGACAGGGGGAAGCAATCAGCCCCAGCATTTT. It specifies CATQTTGGSNQPQHF.

CDR3 DNA: TGTGCCAGCAGCTGGCCCTTTAATCCAGATACGCAGTATTTT. Translating it yields CASSWPFNPDTQYF. The chain joins TRBV5-7 to TRBJ2-3; D call uncertain. TRBV5-7 is filed as an ORF, its function uncertain. V was cut by 3 bases and J by 4 bases, with 12 bases left in between. CDR3 length: 14 residues.